The present T cell receptor beta chain was sequenced within a study of cytomegalovirus exposure and HLA in healthy donors. Notes on the study in general: In vitro confirmation showed three CMV-associated chains to be CMV antigen specific. Most sequenced TCRs were rare (though some public TCRs occurred in many donors).

TCRdb's table, derived via immunoSEQ multiplex PCR, lists solely in-frame clones and lacks some. The top ten clones hold about 7.7% of a sample with 150,000 to 200,000 clones, about nine tenths of them seen once. Comment on this clone: Antigen unknown.

The germline CDR1 and CDR2 sequences are MGHRA and YSYEKL. V lost 6 bases and J lost 10, with 18 bases in between. The CDR3 runs to 13 residues. The genes are TRBV4-1 and TRBJ1-1; possibly TRBD1 for D (6 bases). The material sequenced was PBMCs. This sequence originates from a man aged 25-45 years in good health and CMV-seropositive. The CDR3: CASSRSGGPAAFF. DNA of the CDR3: TGCGCCAGCAGTCGGTCGGGGGGGCCGGCAGCTTTCTTT.